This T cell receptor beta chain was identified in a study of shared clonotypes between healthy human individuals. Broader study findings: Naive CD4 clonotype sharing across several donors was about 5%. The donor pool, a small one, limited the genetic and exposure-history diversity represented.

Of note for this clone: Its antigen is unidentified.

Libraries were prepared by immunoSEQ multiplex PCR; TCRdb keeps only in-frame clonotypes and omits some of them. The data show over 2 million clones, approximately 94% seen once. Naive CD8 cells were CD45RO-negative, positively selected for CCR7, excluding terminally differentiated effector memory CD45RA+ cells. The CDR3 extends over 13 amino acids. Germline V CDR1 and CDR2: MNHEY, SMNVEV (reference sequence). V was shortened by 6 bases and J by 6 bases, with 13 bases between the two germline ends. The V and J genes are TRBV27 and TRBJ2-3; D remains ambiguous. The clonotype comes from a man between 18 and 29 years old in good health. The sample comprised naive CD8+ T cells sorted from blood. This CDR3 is CASRRIRSDTQYF. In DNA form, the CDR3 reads TGTGCCAGCAGACGTATTCGTTCGGATACGCAGTATTTT.